This T cell receptor beta chain came from a study of CD8 T cells in Susac syndrome. Negative isolation yielded CD4+ and CD8+ T cells, and FACS enriched TEMRA cells. The V gene end was trimmed by 7 bases and the J gene end by 5 bases; junction bases not matched to a gene: 10. Germline CDR1 SGHTA, CDR2 FQGNSA. The CDR3 spans 15 residues. The RNA input was about 0.5 to 1 ug, and it was reverse transcribed with random hexamers. Amplification of the TCR beta CDR3 was carried out by immunoSEQ multiplex PCR, which spanned a total of 54 Vbeta and 13 Jbeta segments. Each CDR3 protein is one row after TCRdb ran MiXCR on the immunoSEQ multiplex PCR reads. The sample holds fewer than 200,000 distinct CDR3 sequences, about 95% seen once.

The sequence derives from a human donor in good health. Source material: CD4+ T cells from PBMCs. The chain recombines TRBV7-2 with TRBJ2-2; TRBD1 aligns across 7 bases. Here the CDR3 reads CASTQFGGQTGELFF. CDR3 DNA sequence: TGTGCCAGCACCCAATTTGGGGGACAGACCGGGGAGCTGTTTTTT.